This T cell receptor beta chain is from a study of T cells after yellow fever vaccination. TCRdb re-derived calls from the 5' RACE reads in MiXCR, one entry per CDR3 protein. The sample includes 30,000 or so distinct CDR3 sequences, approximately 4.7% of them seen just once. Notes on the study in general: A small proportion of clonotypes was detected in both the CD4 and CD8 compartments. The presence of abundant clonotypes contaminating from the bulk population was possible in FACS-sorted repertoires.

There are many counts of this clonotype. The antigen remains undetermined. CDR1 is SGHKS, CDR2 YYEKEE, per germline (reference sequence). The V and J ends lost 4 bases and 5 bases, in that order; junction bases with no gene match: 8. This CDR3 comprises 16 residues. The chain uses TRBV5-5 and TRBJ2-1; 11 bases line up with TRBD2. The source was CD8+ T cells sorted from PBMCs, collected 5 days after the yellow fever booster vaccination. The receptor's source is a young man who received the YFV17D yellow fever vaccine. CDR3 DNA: TGTGCCAGCAGCCCCGGCCGGGGACTAGCGGACAATGAGCAGTTCTTC. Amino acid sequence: CASSPGRGLADNEQFF.